These 18 T cell receptor beta chains were all obtained from the same sample, sequenced in a study of radiotherapy plus CTLA-4 blockade in lung cancer. The protocol was immunoSEQ multiplex PCR, while the TCRdb copy is restricted to in-frame clones and leaves out a portion. This table has about 77,000 clones, over 65% appearing once. The specimen was peripheral blood, collected from a patient treated with radiotherapy plus ipilimumab. The receptors here all came from a human donor with non-small cell lung cancer whose response to radiotherapy plus ipilimumab could not be evaluated.

The rearrangement joins TRBV9 to TRBJ1-1; 8 nucleotides agree with TRBD1. The germline V gene has CDR1 SGDLS and CDR2 YYNGEE. CDR3 length: 14 amino acids. The J segment lost 1 base and the V segment lost 3 bases, leaving 2 bases of the junction unmatched. Written as DNA, the CDR3 is TGTGCCAGCAGCGCAGACAGGGGGAACACTGAAGCTTTCTTT. It specifies CASSADRGNTEAFF.

The rearrangement joins TRBV5-4 to TRBJ2-5, with D possibly TRBD2 on 5 matching bases. The length of the CDR3 is 12 residues. The V end was cut by 4 bases, the J end by 5 bases, with 9 bases between. CDR1 SGHNT and CDR2 YYREEE come from the germline V gene (reference sequence). CDR3 region: CASSRRGETQYF. CDR3 DNA sequence: TGTGCCAGCAGCCGAAGAGGGGAGACCCAGTACTTC.

V is TRBV2 and J is TRBJ2-7; no definite D call. The CDR3 has 10 residues. Germline V lookup: CDR1 SNHLY, CDR2 FYNNEI. Trimming took 3 bases from V and 6 from J, leaving 3 bases between them. This chain's CDR3 is CASSDREQYF. DNA of the CDR3: TGTGCCAGCAGTGACCGCGAGCAGTACTTC.

This chain joins TRBV5-1 and TRBJ2-5, with TRBD1 matching over 12 bases. The J call may be incorrect, as the DNA end agrees better with TRBJ2-7. The CDR3 contains 15 residues. The germline gives CDR1 SGHRS, CDR2 YFSETQ. The CDR3: CASSPGQGAAYEQYF. In DNA, the CDR3 is TGCGCCAGCAGCCCGGGACAGGGGGCTGCCTACGAGCAGTACTTC.

As DNA, the CDR3 is TGCGCCAGCAGCCGAGGGACAGGGGATGGCTACACCTTC. Protein: CASSRGTGDGYTF. The rearrangement links TRBV4-1 to TRBJ1-2, with 10 bases matching TRBD1. Germline V gene data show CDR1 as MGHRA and CDR2 as YSYEKL. The CDR3 spans 13 residues. V shed 4 bases, J shed 6 bases, and the junction held 2 bases outside the gene matches.

The CDR3 protein is CASSLRSSGGLQETQYF. The CDR3 coding sequence is TGTGCCAGCAGCTTGCGGTCTAGCGGGGGGCTCCAAGAGACCCAGTACTTC. The chain employs TRBV11-2 and TRBJ2-5; 11 positions match TRBD2. V lost 3 bases, J lost 1 base, and 7 bases stayed unmatched. The CDR3 contains 17 residues. Germline V gives CDR1 SGHAT, CDR2 FQNNGV.

This clone was recorded a few times. The V gene is TRBV4-2, the J gene TRBJ2-3, with 12 nucleotides matching TRBD2. The germline V gene has CDR1 LGHNA and CDR2 YNFKEQ. This CDR3 region has 15 residues. The J segment lost 6 bases and the V segment lost 6 bases, leaving 7 bases of the junction unmatched. CDR3 in amino acids: CASSRTSGDSDTQYF. CDR3 DNA sequence: TGTGCCAGCAGTCGGACTAGCGGGGATTCGGATACGCAGTATTTT.

This chain connects TRBV10-3 to TRBJ2-1, with 7 positions matching TRBD2. V lost 8 bases and J lost 7; bases outside the gene matches: 5. The V gene's germline CDR1 is ENHRY and CDR2 SYGVKD. The CDR3 is 12 amino acids. This CDR3 reads CAIGGSSNEQFF. The CDR3 DNA follows: TGTGCCATCGGCGGGAGCAGTAATGAGCAGTTCTTC.

CDR3 coding DNA: TGTGCCAGCTCACCGCCTAGCGCGAACACCGGGGAGCTGTTTTTT. Encoded protein: CASSPPSANTGELFF. This rearrangement joins TRBV18 to TRBJ2-2; a possible D gene is TRBD2 (6 bases). The germline CDR1 and CDR2 sequences are KGHSH and LQKENI. The CDR3 sequence is 15 residues long. V shed 3 bases and J shed 0 bases, with 8 bases lying between them.

The chain links TRBV5-1 to TRBJ2-7, with D perhaps TRBD1 (6 bases). CDR1 is SGHRS, CDR2 YFSETQ, per germline. V lost 7 bases, J lost 6 bases, and 23 bases lay in between. The CDR3 has 15 residues. CDR3 coding DNA: TGCGCCAGCCGACCTTTCCTGGGGGCCGGAGCCGAGCAGTACTTC. It is translated as CASRPFLGAGAEQYF. The full variable domain, its missing parts supplied by reference TRBV5-1 and TRBJ2-7, is KAGVTQTPRYLIKTRGQQVTLSCSPISGHRSVSWYQQTPGQGLQFLFEYFSETQRNKGNFPGRFSGRQFSNSRSEMNVSTLELGDSALYLCASRPFLGAGAEQYFGPGTRLTVT.

The chain has TRBV19 and TRBJ2-7; TRBD2 is a possible D gene (6 bases). V lost 4 bases and J 2 bases, leaving 12 bases between the germline ends. Germline lookup yields CDR1 LNHDA and CDR2 SQIVND (reference sequence). The length of the CDR3 is 14 residues. The CDR3 sequence is CASSTPAGTYEQYF. CDR3 bases: TGTGCCAGTAGTACCCCCGCGGGGACCTACGAGCAGTACTTC.

The chain combines TRBV9 with TRBJ2-2; TRBD1 aligns across 8 bases. Per germline, CDR1 SGDLS and CDR2 YYNGEE. J gave up 7 bases and V 2 bases, and 4 bases lay outside the gene matches. The CDR3 has 14 amino acids. Here the CDR3 reads CASSVRGQGGELFF. The CDR3 region has the DNA TGTGCCAGCAGCGTCAGGGGGCAGGGCGGGGAGCTGTTTTTT.

This chain connects TRBV7-6 to TRBJ2-5; TRBD2 agrees at 7 bases. CDR3 length equals 17 residues. Per the germline V gene, CDR1 is SGHVS and CDR2 is FNYEAQ. After removal of 1 base from V and 5 bases from J, the junction contained 13 bases not matched to a gene. Here the CDR3 DNA reads TGTGCCAGCAGCTTAGATCTCGGGCATTGGGGAGGGGAGACCCAGTACTTC. As protein: CASSLDLGHWGGETQYF. The full variable domain, its missing parts supplied by reference TRBV7-6 and TRBJ2-5, is GAGVSQSPRYKVTKRGQDVALRCDPISGHVSLYWYRQALGQGPEFLTYFNYEAQQDKSGLPNDRFSAERPEGSISTLTIQRTEQRDSAMYRCASSLDLGHWGGETQYFGPGTRLLVL.

The rearrangement uses TRBV6-4 and TRBJ1-2; TRBD1 matches at 10 bases. Germline V gene sequence: CDR1 MRHNA, CDR2 SNTAGT. The CDR3 is 15 amino acids. Trimming cost V 0 bases and J 7 bases; bases outside gene matches: 5. CDR3 DNA: TGTGCCAGCAGTGACTCGTGGACAGGGGGTGGTGGCTACACCTTC. Its protein is CASSDSWTGGGGYTF.

The genes are TRBV6-1 and TRBJ1-4; TRBD1 agrees at 10 bases. V gave up 6 bases and J gave up 6 bases; unmatched junction bases: 4. The CDR3 length is 14 residues. Germline lookup yields CDR1 MNHNS and CDR2 SASEGT. The CDR3 nucleotides are TGTGCCAGCAGGTCGGGACAGGGGTATGAAAAACTGTTTTTT. It encodes CASRSGQGYEKLFF.

The rearrangement joins TRBV27 to TRBJ2-3; D is undetermined. The germline CDR1 and CDR2 sequences are MNHEY and SMNVEV (reference sequence). The CDR3 length is 16 residues. V dropped 6 bases and J dropped 4 bases, with 20 bases sitting between them. The DNA for the CDR3 is TGTGCCAGCAGGGTCGTATTATCGGGTCTCCCAGATACGCAGTATTTT. This translates into CASRVVLSGLPDTQYF.

The V and J genes are TRBV30 and TRBJ2-3, with TRBD1 matching 7 bases. V lost 6 bases, J lost 0 bases, and 3 bases stayed unmatched. This CDR3 region has 13 residues. Germline-derived CDR1 and CDR2 are GTSNPN and SVGIG (reference sequence). The CDR3 DNA reads as TGTGCCTGCGAACAGGGGAGCACAGATACGCAGTATTTT. It specifies CACEQGSTDTQYF.

The V and J genes are TRBV5-1 and TRBJ1-3; possibly TRBD1 for D (5 bases). This CDR3 comprises 16 residues. CDR1 and CDR2 from the germline V gene are SGHRS and YFSETQ. V was clipped by 0 bases and J by 1 base, with 11 bases between them. Here the CDR3 reads CASSLAGQGSGNTIYF. For the CDR3, the DNA is TGCGCCAGCAGCTTGGCCGGTCAGGGTTCTGGAAACACCATATATTTT.